The 5 T cell receptor beta chains listed next were all sequenced from one sample in a study of T cells in Graves' hyperthyroidism and ophthalmopathy. From RNA transcripts, TCR beta CDR3 regions were amplified. HTBI primers drove first-round RT-PCR of the TCR CDR3. TCRdb ran MiXCR on the multiplex PCR reads and lists one entry per CDR3 protein. Counted here are approximately 400,000 distinct CDR3 sequences, roughly an eighth occurring once; the ten biggest clones make up 25% to 30%. The sequencing input was blood. These receptors were collected from a man between 50 and 59 years old with Graves' ophthalmopathy.

This clonotype was detected a few times. V gene TRBV5-4 combines with J gene TRBJ2-7; tentative D call: TRBD2 (6 bases). Trimming removed 2 bases at V and 3 bases at J, with 15 bases between. Germline values: CDR1 SGHNT, CDR2 YYREEE (reference sequence). This CDR3 spans 15 amino acids. The CDR3 loop reads CASSFLGGGGYEQYF. CDR3 DNA sequence: TGTGCCAGCAGCTTTCTTGGGGGAGGAGGCTACGAGCAGTACTTC. Full variable domain (missing parts from reference TRBV5-4 and TRBJ2-7): ETGVTQSPTHLIKTRGQQVTLRCSSQSGHNTVSWYQQALGQGPQFIFQYYREEENGRGNFPPRFSGLQFPNYSSELNVNALELDDSALYLCASSFLGGGGYEQYFGPGTRLTVT.

This clonotype occurred many times. The chain joins TRBV30 to TRBJ1-5; D ambiguous. With 0 bases removed from V and 0 bases from J, the gap between germline ends came to 9 bases. In germline, CDR1 is GTSNPN, CDR2 SVGIG (reference sequence). The CDR3 loop spans 15 amino acids. In DNA, the CDR3 is TGTGCCTGGAGTGTACCAGGATCTAGCAATCAGCCCCAGCATTTT. Translating it yields CAWSVPGSSNQPQHF.

This clonotype was detected ten times or more. The CDR3 here is CASSLSLRYEQYF. The CDR3 nucleotides are TGTGCCAGCAGTTTATCCCTACGCTACGAGCAGTACTTC. V usage is TRBV12-3 or TRBV12-4 and J usage is TRBJ2-7, with D uncertain. V lost 2 bases and J 3 bases, leaving 8 bases between the germline ends. This CDR3 region has 13 residues.

There are many counts of this clonotype. CDR3 amino acids: CSVEDWSGGSFRQFF. The CDR3 DNA reads TGCAGCGTTGAAGATTGGAGCGGGGGCAGTTTTCGGCAGTTCTTC. V usage is TRBV29-1 and J usage is TRBJ2-1, with 8 bases lining up with TRBD2. CDR1 and CDR2 from the germline V gene are SQVTM and ANQGSEA. Trimming cost V 0 bases and J 12 bases; bases outside gene matches: 13. The CDR3 has 15 amino acids.

The chain recombines TRBV4-1 with TRBJ2-2, with TRBD1 matching 9 bases. The CDR3 extends over 18 amino acids. The V segment lost 4 bases and the J segment 3 bases; nucleotides outside the gene matches: 12. CDR1 and CDR2 (germline): MGHRA, YSYEKL. CDR3 DNA: TGCGCCAGCAGCCCACAGGGACAGGGAGGGTCGGACACCGGGGAGCTGTTTTTT. Its translation: CASSPQGQGGSDTGELFF.